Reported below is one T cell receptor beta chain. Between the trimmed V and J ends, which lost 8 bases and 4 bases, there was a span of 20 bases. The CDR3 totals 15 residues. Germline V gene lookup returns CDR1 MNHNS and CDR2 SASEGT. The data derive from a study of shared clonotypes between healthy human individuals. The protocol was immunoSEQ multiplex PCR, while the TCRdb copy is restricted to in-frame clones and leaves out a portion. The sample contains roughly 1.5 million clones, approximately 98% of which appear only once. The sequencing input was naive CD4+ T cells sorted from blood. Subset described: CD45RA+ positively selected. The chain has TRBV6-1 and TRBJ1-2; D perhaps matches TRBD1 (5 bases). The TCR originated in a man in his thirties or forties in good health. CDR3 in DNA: TGTGCCAGCGGGAGGTCTTACAGGACGGCCTATGGCTACACCTTC. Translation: CASGRSYRTAYGYTF.